This T cell receptor beta chain was identified during a study of cytotoxic CD8 clonotypes in ibrutinib-treated CLL. Study-wide results and limits: Baseline values of clonality outstripped age-matched healthy donors and followed circulating CD8+ T-cell counts.

The CDR3 extends over 15 amino acids. V lost 6 bases, J lost 3 bases, and 7 bases stayed unmatched. The germline V gene encodes CDR1 MDHEN and CDR2 SYDVKM. The authors obtained roughly 2 micrograms of genomic DNA from cryopreserved PBMCs for TCR beta libraries. Clones were read by immunoSEQ multiplex PCR, and TCRdb kept only the in-frame ones, dropping some. This table has 100,000 to 150,000 clones, approximately 83% appearing once. As for this clone: What it binds is not known.

This rearrangement joins TRBV28 to TRBJ1-5; TRBD1 aligns across 8 bases. Material: PBMCs, obtained after 24 months of ibrutinib treatment. This sequence originates from a human donor with chronic lymphocytic leukemia. CDR3 in DNA: TGTGCCAGCAGCTCAGGGGGCCCTCTCAATCAGCCCCAGCATTTT. Translation gives CASSSGGPLNQPQHF.